Below are 25 T cell receptor beta chains sequenced from a single sample in a study of low-dose radiotherapy and immunotherapy resistance in tumors. Regarding time point: before trial treatment. The authors amplified TCRs for roughly 20 PCR cycles with a constant-region primer and a V-primer adapter. Each CDR3 protein is one row after TCRdb ran MiXCR on the reads. The data show under 60,000 distinct CDR3 sequences, about an eighth seen once. The sequenced sample was PBMCs, obtained before treatment. The receptors were gathered from a female donor with ovarian cancer.

This clonotype was counted many times. The J gene is TRBJ2-2, the V gene TRBV2; the D gene is possibly TRBD2 (6 bases). Germline CDR1 reads SNHLY; CDR2 reads FYNNEI. Trimming stripped 2 bases from V and 2 bases from J, with 9 bases between. CDR3 length equals 15 residues. The CDR3 protein is CASSELASNTGELFF. CDR3 nucleotide sequence: TGTGCCAGCAGTGAACTAGCGTCCAACACCGGGGAGCTGTTTTTT. The full variable domain, rest sourced from reference TRBV2 and TRBJ2-2, is EPEVTQTPSHQVTQMGQEVILRCVPISNHLYFYWYRQILGQKVEFLVSFYNNEISEKSEIFDDQFSVERPDGSNFTLKIRSTKLEDSAMYFCASSELASNTGELFFGEGSRLTVL.

The table lists this clonotype with many counts. The CDR3 coding sequence is TGTGCCAGCAGGCCCGTAAGCGGGAGGAGCGGGGAGCTGTTTTTT. Protein product: CASRPVSGRSGELFF. The genes are TRBV2 and TRBJ2-2; 9 positions match TRBD2. After removal of 6 bases from V and 7 bases from J, the junction contained 9 bases not matched to a gene. CDR1 is SNHLY and CDR2 is FYNNEI in the germline V gene. The CDR3 is 15 residues long.

This clonotype appeared a few times. This chain uses TRBV29-1 with TRBJ2-7; 8 nucleotides match TRBD1. J gave up 7 bases and V 6 bases, and 14 bases lay outside the gene matches. Germline CDR1 SQVTM, CDR2 ANQGSEA. The CDR3 contains 14 residues. The CDR3 region has the DNA TGCAGCGTGGCCTTAGGACAGGGACCTTATGAGCAGTACTTC. Translating it yields CSVALGQGPYEQYF.

Many counts were recorded for this clonotype. J is TRBJ2-5 and V is TRBV18; D is unresolved. The V end lost 3 bases, the J end lost 0 bases, and 11 bases lay between the germline ends. The CDR3 has 15 residues. The germline gives CDR1 KGHSH, CDR2 LQKENI. CDR3: CASSPKQMYQETQYF. CDR3 DNA sequence: TGTGCCAGCTCACCGAAACAGATGTACCAAGAGACCCAGTACTTC.

This clonotype was observed a handful of times. The genes are TRBV9 and TRBJ2-1, with D perhaps TRBD2 (5 bases). CDR3 length: 14 amino acids. Trimming left V 0 bases short and J 11 bases short, with 15 bases between. The germline CDR1 and CDR2 sequences are SGDLS and YYNGEE. CDR3 sequence: CASSVGMEDLKQFF. The CDR3, as DNA: TGTGCCAGCAGCGTAGGAATGGAGGACTTAAAGCAGTTCTTC.

This clonotype showed up many times. This chain's CDR3 is CASSLRGSTDTQYF. CDR3 in DNA: TGTGCCAGCAGCTTGCGGGGAAGCACAGATACGCAGTATTTT. The genes are TRBV7-3 and TRBJ2-3; perhaps TRBD2 as D (6 bases). The germline V gene encodes CDR1 SGHTA and CDR2 FQGTGA. The CDR3 has 14 residues. V was cut by 3 bases and J by 0 bases, with 7 bases left in between. Drawing the rest from reference TRBV7-3 and TRBJ2-3, the complete variable domain is GAGVSQTPSNKVTEKGKYVELRCDPISGHTALYWYRQSLGQGPEFLIYFQGTGAADDSGLPNDRFFAVRPEGSVSTLKIQRTERGDSAVYLCASSLRGSTDTQYFGPGTRLTVL.

The J gene is TRBJ2-5, the V gene TRBV29-1; D may be TRBD1 or TRBD2 (5 bases each). V was cut by 5 bases and J by 2 bases, with 18 bases left in between. Germline V CDR1 and CDR2: SQVTM, ANQGSEA. The CDR3 is made up of 15 amino acids. DNA for the CDR3: TGCAGCGTTTCTCCCTCGGGGCGGTTACAAGAGACCCAGTACTTC. Protein product: CSVSPSGRLQETQYF. Drawing the rest from reference TRBV29-1 and TRBJ2-5, the complete variable domain is SAVISQKPSRDICQRGTSLTIQCQVDSQVTMMFWYRQQPGQSLTLIATANQGSEATYESGFVIDKFPISRPNLTFSTLTVSNMSPEDSSIYLCSVSPSGRLQETQYFGPGTRLLVL.

Of note for this clonotype: A far larger clone is just one base off, so this is likely a read error. The chain is built from TRBV13 and TRBJ2-1; unclear D gene. This CDR3 has 14 amino acids. Germline CDR1 PRHDT, CDR2 FYEKMQ (reference sequence). Here the CDR3 reads CASSFDWAYNEQSF. The CDR3 nucleotides are TGTGCCAGCAGCTTTGACTGGGCCTACAATGAGCAGTCCTTC.

This clonotype was observed a few times. The chain recombines TRBV25-1 with TRBJ1-1; 9 positions agree with TRBD1. CDR1 and CDR2 (germline): MGHDK, SYGVNS. The J segment lost 5 bases and the V segment lost 2 bases, leaving 6 bases of the junction unmatched. The CDR3 runs to 15 residues. This CDR3 is CASSESGTGHTEAFF. The CDR3 nucleotides read TGTGCCAGCAGTGAAAGCGGGACAGGGCATACTGAAGCTTTCTTT. Full variable domain (missing parts from reference TRBV25-1 and TRBJ1-1): EADIYQTPRYLVIGTGKKITLECSQTMGHDKMYWYQQDPGMELHLIHYSYGVNSTEKGDLSSESTVSRIRTEHFPLTLESARPSHTSQYLCASSESGTGHTEAFFGQGTRLTVV.

In its sample, this clonotype was seen a few times. The rearrangement links TRBV9 to TRBJ1-2; D gene ambiguous. V lost 3 bases and J lost 5, with 20 bases in between. The CDR3 covers 16 residues. Germline values: CDR1 SGDLS, CDR2 YYNGEE. Here the CDR3 DNA reads TGTGCCAGCAGCGAGGACTCGGTCGGACTTCGTTATGGCTACACCTTC. Its protein is CASSEDSVGLRYGYTF.

This clonotype qualifies as medium-sized. The chain carries TRBV5-4 and TRBJ2-7, with D tentatively TRBD1 or TRBD2 (5 bases each). Trimming took off 4 bases at V and 6 bases at J, with 14 bases between the two ends. This CDR3 is built from 13 residues. Germline CDR1 is SGHNT and CDR2 is YYREEE (reference sequence). CDR3 DNA sequence: TGTGCCAGCAGCCCGAGGACGGGGCGCGAGCAGTACTTC. Its translation: CASSPRTGREQYF.

In its sample, this clonotype was seen a few times. The chain links TRBV19 to TRBJ1-1; D ambiguous. Per the germline V gene, CDR1 is LNHDA and CDR2 is SQIVND (reference sequence). Trimming removed 3 bases at V and 10 bases at J, with 12 bases between. The CDR3 length is 12 residues. The CDR3 coding sequence is TGTGCCAGTAGTATGGCCTCATTAGGAGCTTTCTTT. It translates to CASSMASLGAFF.

The sample holds many counts of this clonotype. V usage is TRBV5-1 and J usage is TRBJ2-1, with TRBD1 matching over 9 bases. Germline V gives CDR1 SGHRS, CDR2 YFSETQ. The CDR3 loop spans 17 amino acids. Trimming cost V 3 bases and J 2 bases; bases outside gene matches: 9. CDR3 nucleotide sequence: TGCGCCAGCAGCTCCACCGGGACAGGGTGGCCCTACAATGAGCAGTTCTTC. Translating it yields CASSSTGTGWPYNEQFF.

This clonotype was observed at least ten times. This chain uses TRBV5-6 with TRBJ1-2, with 7 bases aligning to TRBD1. V dropped 4 bases and J dropped 8; count of bases not matched to a gene: 2. The CDR3 is 11 residues long. Germline CDR1 SGHDT, CDR2 YYEEEE. CDR3 residues: CASSQGVGYTF. The CDR3 bases are TGTGCCAGCAGCCAGGGGGTGGGCTACACCTTC.

This clonotype was seen many times. The V and J genes are TRBV11-2 and TRBJ2-1, with D unclear. V lost 4 bases, J lost 0 bases, and 7 bases lay in between. Germline lookup yields CDR1 SGHAT and CDR2 FQNNGV. This CDR3 region has 14 residues. CDR3 sequence: CASSSYSSYNEQFF. The CDR3 coding sequence is TGTGCCAGCAGCTCTTACAGCTCCTACAATGAGCAGTTCTTC.

This clonotype appeared many times. The chain is built from TRBV14 and TRBJ2-6; tentative D call: TRBD2 (6 bases). Germline V CDR1 and CDR2: SGHDN, FVKESK. Trimming shortened V by 1 base and J by 3 bases, and 10 bases separated the two germline ends. The CDR3 totals 16 residues. As DNA, the CDR3 is TGTGCCAGCAGCCAAGCTCGGGGGTATGGGGCCAACGTCCTGACTTTC. This translates into CASSQARGYGANVLTF.

The V call is TRBV7-3, the J call TRBJ2-3, with 7 bases identical to TRBD2. The trim removed 4 bases at V and 0 bases at J, leaving 7 bases unmatched. CDR3 length: 16 amino acids. The V gene's germline CDR1 is SGHTA and CDR2 FQGTGA. CDR3 in amino acids: CASSYASGASTDTQYF. The CDR3 DNA sequence: TGTGCCAGCAGCTACGCCAGCGGGGCGAGCACAGATACGCAGTATTTT.

This clonotype was counted many times. The chain employs TRBV29-1 and TRBJ2-5, with 11 bases lining up with TRBD2. The ends lost 7 bases at V and 4 bases at J; junction bases unmatched: 2. Per germline, CDR1 SQVTM and CDR2 ANQGSEA. The CDR3 contains 12 residues. As DNA, the CDR3 is TGCAGCGGCGGACTAGCGGGAGAGACCCAGTACTTC. It is translated as CSGGLAGETQYF.

This clonotype was counted at least ten times. The gene calls are TRBV6-6 and TRBJ2-7; 8 bases are a match to TRBD2. Germline loops: CDR1 MNHNY, CDR2 SVGAGI (reference sequence). V trimming: 0 bases; J trimming: 2 bases; junction bases outside the gene matches: 3. The CDR3 contains 15 residues. CDR3 DNA sequence: TGTGCCAGCAGTTACTCCTCTAGCGGGCCCTACGAGCAGTACTTC. Its translation is CASSYSSSGPYEQYF.

This clonotype has ten or more counts. The V gene is TRBV30, the J gene TRBJ2-2; no clear D gene. CDR3 length equals 13 residues. Trimming cost V 1 base and J 6 bases, with 9 bases left between them. Germline-derived CDR1 and CDR2 are GTSNPN and SVGIG (reference sequence). The CDR3 nucleotides are TGTGCCTGGAGTGAGGACGCCGCCGGGGAGCTGTTTTTT. Its protein is CAWSEDAAGELFF.

This clonotype was recorded many times. This chain uses TRBV30 with TRBJ2-5; D ambiguous. This CDR3 comprises 13 residues. The ends were cut back, 0 bases at V and 5 bases at J, with 10 bases in the middle. Germline CDR1 is GTSNPN and CDR2 is SVGIG (reference sequence). The CDR3 DNA is TGTGCCTGGAGTGTACGTCATGCGGAGACCCAGTACTTC. Encoded protein: CAWSVRHAETQYF.

This clonotype was recorded many times. DNA for the CDR3: TGCAGTGCTAGTCAGTGGGGGCAAGAGACCCAGTACTTC. It yields the protein CSASQWGQETQYF. The V and J genes are TRBV20-1 and TRBJ2-5, with D perhaps assigned TRBD1 or TRBD2 (5 bases each). Trimming cost V 3 bases and J 2 bases, with 10 bases left between them. From germline, CDR1 is DFQATT and CDR2 SNEGSKA (reference sequence). The CDR3 consists of 13 residues.

The chain is built from TRBV9 and TRBJ2-2; D is uncertain. V was shortened by 0 bases and J by 0 bases, with 9 bases between the two germline ends. The length of the CDR3 is 16 residues. Germline V gene sequence: CDR1 SGDLS, CDR2 YYNGEE. The CDR3 DNA reads TGTGCCAGCAGCGTAGACCCGGGCGCGAACACCGGGGAGCTGTTTTTT. Its protein is CASSVDPGANTGELFF.

Concerning this clonotype itself: A read error likely explains this, since a far larger clone differs by one base. This chain connects TRBV6-4 to TRBJ2-1; the match to TRBD1 covers 8 bases. This CDR3 has 15 residues. J was trimmed by 10 bases and V by 6 bases; bases with no gene match: 14. Germline loops: CDR1 MRHNA, CDR2 SNTAGT. CDR3 loop: CASSPGQGLSYEQFF. CDR3 in DNA: TGTGCCAGCAGCCCCGGACAGGGCCTCTCCTACGAGCAGTTCTTC.

This clonotype was counted ten times or more. J is TRBJ1-1 and V is TRBV27; 7 nucleotides align to TRBD1. CDR1 and CDR2 from the germline V gene are MNHEY and SMNVEV (reference sequence). The CDR3 consists of 16 residues. The V and J ends lost 3 bases and 11 bases, in that order; junction bases with no gene match: 18. The CDR3 reads CASSFFPRTGDAGAFF. The CDR3, as DNA: TGTGCCAGCAGTTTCTTCCCCCGGACAGGCGATGCTGGGGCTTTCTTT.